These 5 T cell receptor beta chains originate from one sample sequenced in a study of T cell responses to AZD1222 COVID-19 vaccine. TCRdb's table, derived via immunoSEQ multiplex PCR, lists solely in-frame clones and lacks some. The sample has around 130,000 clones, 85% to 95% seen once. The starting material was peripheral blood, obtained on day 0 of AZD1222 vaccination. The receptor source for this set is an adult in good health.

This chain joins TRBV12-3 or TRBV12-4 and TRBJ1-6; D gene ambiguous. The CDR3 sequence is 13 residues long. The V end lost 3 bases, the J end lost 9 bases, and 9 bases lay between the germline ends. CDR3 DNA: TGTGCCAGCAGTTTGGGGAGTAGTTCACCCCTCCACTTT. Amino acid sequence: CASSLGSSSPLHF.

This clone came up once. The chain has TRBV9 and TRBJ2-2; D not resolved. There are 13 residues in the CDR3. Germline CDR1 is SGDLS and CDR2 is YYNGEE. Trimming left V 4 bases short and J 6 bases short, with 10 bases between. The CDR3 is CASSPMVAGELFF. The CDR3 region has the DNA TGTGCCAGCAGCCCCATGGTGGCCGGGGAGCTGTTTTTT.

V usage is TRBV6-2 or TRBV6-3 and J usage is TRBJ2-7; D not certain. V was pared by 5 bases and J by 0 bases, with 17 bases between. Per the germline V gene, CDR1 is MNHEY and CDR2 is SVGEGT. The CDR3 totals 16 residues. In DNA form, the CDR3 reads TGTGCCAGCAGTACTCCAGGACGTGGGTTCTCCTACGAGCAGTACTTC. Translated, it gives CASSTPGRGFSYEQYF.

The gene calls are TRBV10-2 and TRBJ1-6; D remains ambiguous. V was shortened by 6 bases and J by 7 bases, with 7 bases between the two germline ends. The CDR3 covers 12 residues. The germline V gene encodes CDR1 WSHSY and CDR2 SAAADI. Written as DNA, the CDR3 is TGCGCCAGCAGGGATCCAAATTCACCCCTCCACTTT. Protein: CASRDPNSPLHF.

This chain connects TRBV5-1 to TRBJ2-3; 7 bases line up with TRBD1. CDR1 SGHRS and CDR2 YFSETQ come from the germline V gene. CDR3 size: 14 residues. V gave up 2 bases and J gave up 2 bases; unmatched junction bases: 2. DNA of the CDR3: TGCGCCAGCAGCTTAGGACAGGTCACAGATACGCAGTATTTT. Amino acid sequence: CASSLGQVTDTQYF. The full variable domain, with the rest looked up from reference TRBV5-1 and TRBJ2-3, is KAGVTQTPRYLIKTRGQQVTLSCSPISGHRSVSWYQQTPGQGLQFLFEYFSETQRNKGNFPGRFSGRQFSNSRSEMNVSTLELGDSALYLCASSLGQVTDTQYFGPGTRLTVL.